These 15 T cell receptor beta chains originate from one sample sequenced in a study of shared clonotypes between healthy human individuals. Libraries were prepared by immunoSEQ multiplex PCR; TCRdb keeps only in-frame clonotypes and omits some of them. Seen here are over 2 million clones, 85% to 95% observed once, and the top ten hold approximately 0.4%. Sequenced material: naive CD4+ T cells from PBMCs. As to subset: CD45RA+ positively selected. These receptors originate from a man aged 18 to 29 in good health. Some clones in this sample may be carry-over from other donors' samples.

The chain recombines TRBV28 with TRBJ1-3; possibly TRBD1 for D (5 bases). Germline V gene sequence: CDR1 MDHEN, CDR2 SYDVKM. This CDR3 has 14 residues. With 1 base removed from V and 4 bases from J, the gap between germline ends came to 8 bases. The CDR3 spells CASSLSGLGNTIYF. CDR3 in DNA: TGTGCCAGCAGTTTATCAGGGCTCGGAAACACCATATATTTT.

The V gene is TRBV5-1, the J gene TRBJ2-5; 8 positions agree with TRBD1. Germline CDR1 reads SGHRS; CDR2 reads YFSETQ. V lost 3 bases, J lost 6 bases, and 10 bases stayed unmatched. The length of the CDR3 is 15 residues. This chain's CDR3 is CASSYRDRSIQTQYF. CDR3 bases: TGCGCCAGCAGCTACCGGGACAGGTCAATTCAGACCCAGTACTTC.

The chain is built from TRBV27 and TRBJ2-1; 8 positions agree with TRBD2. The CDR3 has 15 residues. After removal of 6 bases from V and 7 bases from J, the junction contained 11 bases not matched to a gene. The V gene's germline CDR1 is MNHEY and CDR2 SMNVEV (reference sequence). CDR3 loop: CASSSTGTRRNEQFF. In nucleotides, the CDR3 is TGTGCCAGCAGCTCAACCGGGACTAGAAGGAATGAGCAGTTCTTC.

The chain has TRBV18 and TRBJ1-3, with D possibly TRBD1 on 5 matching bases. CDR3 length equals 13 residues. Germline assignment: CDR1 KGHSH and CDR2 LQKENI. Trimming shortened V by 3 bases and J by 8 bases, and 11 bases separated the two germline ends. CDR3 sequence reads: CASSPRGTDTIYF. The CDR3, as DNA: TGTGCCAGCTCACCGAGAGGGACTGACACCATATATTTT.

The rearrangement joins TRBV30 to TRBJ1-1, with 7 bases lining up with TRBD1. Germline-derived CDR1 and CDR2 are GTSNPN and SVGIG (reference sequence). CDR3 length: 13 residues. V lost 4 bases to trimming and J lost 3 bases; unmatched junction nucleotides: 5. CDR3 sequence reads: CAWNRGSDTEAFF. CDR3 bases: TGTGCCTGGAACAGGGGTTCGGACACTGAAGCTTTCTTT. Drawing the rest from reference TRBV30 and TRBJ1-1, the complete variable domain is SQTIHQWPATLVQPVGSPLSLECTVEGTSNPNLYWYRQAAGRGLQLLFYSVGIGQISSEVPQNLSASRPQDRQFILSSKKLLLSDSGFYLCAWNRGSDTEAFFGQGTRLTVV.

The chain combines TRBV5-6 with TRBJ1-3; D call uncertain. Germline values: CDR1 SGHDT, CDR2 YYEEEE. V dropped 4 bases and J dropped 0 bases, with 14 bases sitting between them. CDR3 length: 16 residues. The CDR3 loop reads CASSGGGPSSGNTIYF. DNA for the CDR3: TGTGCCAGCAGCGGCGGAGGTCCGAGCTCTGGAAACACCATATATTTT.

This clone was detected once. This chain uses TRBV10-3 with TRBJ1-5, with TRBD1 matching over 10 bases. V lost 5 bases and J lost 0; bases outside the gene matches: 7. Per germline, CDR1 ENHRY and CDR2 SYGVKD. The CDR3 loop spans 17 amino acids. In DNA, the CDR3 is TGTGCCATCAGTCCAATCGGGACAGGGGATAGCAATCAGCCCCAGCATTTT. It yields the protein CAISPIGTGDSNQPQHF.

V gene TRBV5-4 combines with J gene TRBJ1-1; perhaps TRBD1 as D (6 bases). The CDR3 length is 15 residues. V shed 4 bases and J shed 4 bases, with 17 bases lying between them. Per germline, CDR1 SGHNT and CDR2 YYREEE (reference sequence). This chain's CDR3 is CASSPPSRGGTEAFF. The DNA for the CDR3 is TGTGCCAGCAGCCCACCATCCAGGGGTGGCACTGAAGCTTTCTTT.

The rearrangement joins TRBV29-1 to TRBJ1-2; possibly TRBD1 for D (5 bases). V was clipped by 2 bases and J by 1 base, with 8 bases between them. Germline assignment: CDR1 SQVTM and CDR2 ANQGSEA. There are 13 residues in the CDR3. The CDR3 region is CSVEQGNNYGYTF. The CDR3 region has the DNA TGCAGCGTTGAACAGGGTAATAACTATGGCTACACCTTC.

The chain couples TRBV19 to TRBJ1-5; the D gene is possibly TRBD1 (6 bases). Germline loops: CDR1 LNHDA, CDR2 SQIVND (reference sequence). The V and J ends lost 2 bases and 6 bases respectively, with 17 bases between them. This CDR3 region has 16 residues. CDR3 in amino acids: CASSITIGGSSQPQHF. The CDR3 nucleotides read TGTGCCAGTAGTATAACTATCGGGGGCTCGAGTCAGCCCCAGCATTTT.

The chain employs TRBV27 and TRBJ2-6; D not resolved. Trimming removed 6 bases from V and 1 base from J, with 4 bases in between. CDR1 and CDR2 from the germline V gene are MNHEY and SMNVEV (reference sequence). This CDR3 has 13 amino acids. The DNA for the CDR3 is TGTGCCAGCAGGGTATCTGGGGCCAACGTCCTGACTTTC. It codes for CASRVSGANVLTF. Complete variable domain (other parts from reference TRBV27 and TRBJ2-6): EAQVTQNPRYLITVTGKKLTVTCSQNMNHEYMSWYRQDPGLGLRQIYYSMNVEVTDKGDVPEGYKVSRKEKRNFPLILESPSPNQTSLYFCASRVSGANVLTFGAGSRLTVL.

The V gene is TRBV4-2, the J gene TRBJ2-7; D remains unclear. The CDR3 covers 14 residues. Germline lookup yields CDR1 LGHNA and CDR2 YNFKEQ. The V and J ends lost 2 bases and 3 bases respectively, with 11 bases between them. Here the CDR3 DNA reads TGTGCCAGCAGCCAAAGTCTGACCAACTACGAGCAGTACTTC. It codes for CASSQSLTNYEQYF.

This clone has only one observation. The genes are TRBV7-9 and TRBJ1-3; D possibly corresponds to TRBD1 (6 bases). This CDR3 contains 15 residues. The V end lost 1 base, the J end lost 5 bases, and 12 bases lay between the germline ends. Germline V gene sequence: CDR1 SEHNR, CDR2 FQNEAQ (reference sequence). The DNA of the CDR3 is TGTGCCAGCAGCTTAGTGGGGGGCCGGCGAAACACCATATATTTT. It yields the protein CASSLVGGRRNTIYF.

This clone occurred once. This CDR3 is also generated by other DNA sequences in the sample. V gene TRBV28 combines with J gene TRBJ2-7; 8 positions agree with TRBD1. The trim removed 8 bases at V and 3 bases at J, leaving 0 bases unmatched. CDR3 length: 11 residues. Germline V CDR1 and CDR2: MDHEN, SYDVKM. DNA of the CDR3: TGTGCCAGCGGACAGGGCTACGAGCAGTACTTC. The encoded protein is CASGQGYEQYF.

The V and J genes are TRBV5-1 and TRBJ2-2; D possibly uses TRBD1 or TRBD2 (7 bases each). V was clipped by 2 bases and J by 6 bases, with 14 bases between them. The CDR3 runs to 15 residues. Germline CDR1 SGHRS, CDR2 YFSETQ. The CDR3 region has the DNA TGCGCCAGCAGCTTTAATGCAGGGGGGGCCGGGGAGCTGTTTTTT. It codes for CASSFNAGGAGELFF.